The source of this T cell receptor beta chain is a study of identifying expanded T cells in peripheral blood. Overall study results and limits: Variance in clone template counts between roughly two-week samples significantly increased with total template count across all healthy donors. Differentially abundant clones: roughly 1.2 between replicates, about 15 at two to three weeks, around 19 at four.

The data were produced by immunoSEQ multiplex PCR, yet TCRdb's version contains in-frame clones alone and is incomplete. The data show approximately 100,000 clones, approximately 90% seen once. Remarks on this clone: Its antigen is unidentified.

The source of this sequence is a person aged 18-70 years in good health. The sequenced sample consisted of blood.

CDR3 amino acids: CASSIEAFF. The CDR3 DNA is TGTGCCAGCAGCATTGAAGCTTTCTTT. The chain uses TRBV5-4 and TRBJ1-1; no clear D. Germline V gene lookup returns CDR1 SGHNT and CDR2 YYREEE (reference sequence). This CDR3 has 9 residues. V lost 4 bases and J lost 7, with 2 bases in between.